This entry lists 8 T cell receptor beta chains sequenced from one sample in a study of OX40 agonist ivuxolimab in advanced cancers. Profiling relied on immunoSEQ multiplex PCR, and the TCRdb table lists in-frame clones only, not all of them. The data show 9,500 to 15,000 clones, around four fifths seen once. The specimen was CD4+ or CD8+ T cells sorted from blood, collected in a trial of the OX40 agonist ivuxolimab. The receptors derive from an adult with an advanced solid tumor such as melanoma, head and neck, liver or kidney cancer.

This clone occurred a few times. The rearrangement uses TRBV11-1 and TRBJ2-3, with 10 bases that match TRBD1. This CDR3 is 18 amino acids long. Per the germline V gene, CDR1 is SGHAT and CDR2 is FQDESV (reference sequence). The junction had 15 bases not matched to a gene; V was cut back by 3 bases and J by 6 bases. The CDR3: CASSFPLTGGADWDTQYF. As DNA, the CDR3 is TGTGCCAGCAGCTTCCCCCTGACAGGGGGCGCAGATTGGGATACGCAGTATTTT.

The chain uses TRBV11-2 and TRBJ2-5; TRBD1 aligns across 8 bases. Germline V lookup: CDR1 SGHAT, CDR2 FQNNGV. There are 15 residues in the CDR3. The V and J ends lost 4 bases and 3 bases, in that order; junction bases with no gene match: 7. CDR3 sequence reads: CASSSGGGKKETQYF. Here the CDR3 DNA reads TGTGCCAGCAGCTCAGGGGGCGGGAAAAAAGAGACCCAGTACTTC.

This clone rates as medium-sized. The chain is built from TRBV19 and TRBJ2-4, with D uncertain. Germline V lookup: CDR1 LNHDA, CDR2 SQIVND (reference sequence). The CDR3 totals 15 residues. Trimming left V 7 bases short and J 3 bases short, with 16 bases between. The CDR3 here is CASTPFGSGKNIQYF. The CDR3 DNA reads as TGTGCCAGTACTCCTTTTGGATCGGGCAAAAACATTCAGTACTTC.

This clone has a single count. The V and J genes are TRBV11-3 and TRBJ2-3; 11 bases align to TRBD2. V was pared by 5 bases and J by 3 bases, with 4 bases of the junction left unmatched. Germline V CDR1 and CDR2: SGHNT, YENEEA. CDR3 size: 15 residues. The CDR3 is CASSLLAGGTDTQYF. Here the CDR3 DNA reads TGTGCCAGCAGCCTTTTAGCGGGGGGGACAGATACGCAGTATTTT.

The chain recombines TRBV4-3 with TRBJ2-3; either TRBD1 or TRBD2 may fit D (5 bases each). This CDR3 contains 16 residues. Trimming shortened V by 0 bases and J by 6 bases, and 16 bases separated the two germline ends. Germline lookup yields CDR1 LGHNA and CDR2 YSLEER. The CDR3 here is CASSQESYQGRDTQYF. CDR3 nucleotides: TGCGCCAGCAGCCAAGAATCATATCAGGGACGGGATACGCAGTATTTT.

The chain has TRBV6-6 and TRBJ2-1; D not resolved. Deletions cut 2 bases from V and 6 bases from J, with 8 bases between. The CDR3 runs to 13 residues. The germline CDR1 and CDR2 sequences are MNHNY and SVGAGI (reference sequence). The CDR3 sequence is CASSYAKGNEQFF. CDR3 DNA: TGTGCCAGCAGTTACGCGAAGGGCAATGAGCAGTTCTTC.

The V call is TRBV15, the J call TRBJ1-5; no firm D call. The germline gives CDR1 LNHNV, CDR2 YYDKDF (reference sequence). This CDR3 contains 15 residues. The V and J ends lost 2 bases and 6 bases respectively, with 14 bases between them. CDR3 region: CATSRPQGRIQPQHF. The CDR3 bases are TGTGCCACCAGCAGACCGCAAGGGAGGATTCAGCCCCAGCATTTT. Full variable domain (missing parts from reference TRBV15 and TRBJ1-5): DAMVIQNPRYQVTQFGKPVTLSCSQTLNHNVMYWYQQKSSQAPKLLFHYYDKDFNNEADTPDNFQSRRPNTSFCFLDIRSPGLGDTAMYLCATSRPQGRIQPQHFGDGTRLSIL.

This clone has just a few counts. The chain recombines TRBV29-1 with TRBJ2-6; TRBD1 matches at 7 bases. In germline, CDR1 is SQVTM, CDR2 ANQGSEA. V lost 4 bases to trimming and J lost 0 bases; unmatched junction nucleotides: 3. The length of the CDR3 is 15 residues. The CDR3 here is CSVVQGNSGANVLTF. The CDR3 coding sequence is TGCAGCGTTGTACAGGGGAACTCTGGGGCCAACGTCCTGACTTTC.